This entry lists 8 T cell receptor beta chains sequenced from one sample in a study of blood T cell repertoires in COVID-19. Clones were read by immunoSEQ multiplex PCR, and TCRdb kept only the in-frame ones, dropping some. The data contain about 220,000 clones, around 82% of them seen just once; the ten biggest clones take up roughly 12%. Sequenced: peripheral blood. These receptors originate from a human donor in a cohort sampled during active COVID-19.

J is TRBJ2-1 and V is TRBV7-6, with D possibly TRBD1 on 6 matching bases. Germline CDR1 and CDR2: SGHVS and FNYEAQ. This CDR3 is built from 15 residues. Trimming removed 5 bases from V and 3 bases from J, with 14 bases in between. CDR3 amino acids: CASSNHRVDYNEQFF. As DNA, the CDR3 is TGTGCCAGCAGCAATCACAGGGTGGACTACAATGAGCAGTTCTTC.

The V and J genes are TRBV10-3 and TRBJ2-7; 9 bases line up with TRBD1. The germline V gene has CDR1 ENHRY and CDR2 SYGVKD. This CDR3 is 13 amino acids long. The junction had 7 bases not matched to a gene; V was cut back by 7 bases and J by 6 bases. The CDR3 loop reads CAITGTGNSEQYF. The DNA of the CDR3 is TGTGCCATCACCGGGACAGGGAACAGCGAGCAGTACTTC.

The J gene is TRBJ1-1, the V gene TRBV6-5, with D unclear. The CDR3 loop spans 15 amino acids. Trimming shortened V by 5 bases and J by 0 bases, and 13 bases separated the two germline ends. Germline CDR1 is MNHEY and CDR2 is SVGAGI. The CDR3 coding sequence is TGTGCCAGCAGTCTTTCATGGGCCATGAACACTGAAGCTTTCTTT. As protein: CASSLSWAMNTEAFF.

This chain joins TRBV5-1 and TRBJ1-2; TRBD1 matches at 8 bases. Germline CDR1 and CDR2: SGHRS and YFSETQ. The J segment lost 3 bases and the V segment lost 4 bases, leaving 11 bases of the junction unmatched. The CDR3 is 16 amino acids. CDR3 coding DNA: TGCGCCAGCAGCCCCCCGACAGGGGAGGAAGACTATGGCTACACCTTC. Its protein is CASSPPTGEEDYGYTF.

The J gene is TRBJ2-7, the V gene TRBV28; TRBD2 matches at 10 bases. Germline CDR1 and CDR2: MDHEN and SYDVKM. V shed 5 bases and J 7 bases; nucleotides not matched to a gene: 20. CDR3 length: 18 residues. The chain's CDR3 is CASSLLTSGPPLGREQYF. DNA of the CDR3: TGTGCCAGCAGTCTCTTGACTAGCGGGCCGCCCCTGGGACGGGAGCAGTACTTC.

This chain connects TRBV19 to TRBJ1-2; 8 positions agree with TRBD1. The CDR3 loop spans 13 amino acids. V lost 6 bases, J lost 6 bases, and 6 bases stayed unmatched. Germline V CDR1 and CDR2: LNHDA, SQIVND (reference sequence). CDR3 nucleotide sequence: TGTGCCAGTAGGATGGACAGGGTAGATGGCTACACCTTC. This gives the protein CASRMDRVDGYTF.

The V and J genes are TRBV24-1 and TRBJ2-7; 10 nucleotides match TRBD1. Germline V gene data show CDR1 as KGHDR and CDR2 as SFDVKD. The CDR3 is 13 amino acids. V lost 7 bases to trimming and J lost 3 bases; unmatched junction nucleotides: 2. CDR3 residues: CATSRTGGYEQYF. For the CDR3, the DNA is TGTGCCACCAGCAGGACAGGGGGCTACGAGCAGTACTTC.

This sequence joins TRBV7-9 and TRBJ2-7; 7 positions agree with TRBD1. Per the germline V gene, CDR1 is SEHNR and CDR2 is FQNEAQ (reference sequence). The V and J ends lost 3 bases and 0 bases, in that order; junction bases with no gene match: 5. The CDR3 contains 15 residues. This chain's CDR3 is CASSFRDSGSYEQYF. The CDR3, as DNA: TGTGCCAGCAGCTTCCGGGACAGCGGCTCCTACGAGCAGTACTTC. Based on the CDR3 plus reference TRBV7-9 and TRBJ2-7, the full variable domain is DTGVSQNPRHKITKRGQNVTFRCDPISEHNRLYWYRQTLGQGPEFLTYFQNEAQLEKSRLLSDRFSAERPKGSFSTLEIQRTEQGDSAMYLCASSFRDSGSYEQYFGPGTRLTVT.